Shown below are 28 T cell receptor beta chains from a single sample sequenced in a study of PD-1 blockade in mismatch repair-deficient tumors. TCRdb's table, derived via immunoSEQ multiplex PCR, lists solely in-frame clones and lacks some. The sample yields 60,000 to 70,000 clones, 88% seen once. The material was peripheral blood, obtained 52 weeks after starting pembrolizumab. The receptor source for this set is an adult with mismatch repair-deficient cancer.

This chain joins TRBV2 and TRBJ2-5; TRBD1 agrees at 9 bases. CDR1 and CDR2 (germline): SNHLY, FYNNEI. V shed 5 bases, J shed 2 bases, and the junction held 6 bases outside the gene matches. The CDR3 is 15 residues long. The CDR3: CASSRDREGQETQYF. CDR3 DNA sequence: TGTGCCAGCAGTCGGGACAGGGAAGGTCAAGAGACCCAGTACTTC.

The chain recombines TRBV19 with TRBJ1-5; 9 nucleotides agree with TRBD1. The CDR3 totals 13 residues. The germline gives CDR1 LNHDA, CDR2 SQIVND (reference sequence). Trimming took 7 bases from V and 6 from J; bases not matched to a gene: 4. The CDR3 here is CASTMDRGQPQHF. The CDR3 DNA reads as TGTGCCAGTACCATGGACAGGGGTCAGCCCCAGCATTTT.

This chain joins TRBV29-1 and TRBJ2-7; D gene unclear. From germline, CDR1 is SQVTM and CDR2 ANQGSEA. CDR3 size: 18 residues. Trimming cost V 4 bases and J 6 bases, with 31 bases left between them. The CDR3 DNA reads as TGCAGCGTTGTGATACGATGGGAATTCGGAACTACAGCAGCCGAGCAGTACTTC. Amino acids: CSVVIRWEFGTTAAEQYF.

This rearrangement joins TRBV5-1 to TRBJ2-5; D unresolved. Trimming shortened V by 4 bases and J by 4 bases, and 11 bases separated the two germline ends. This CDR3 region has 13 residues. From germline, CDR1 is SGHRS and CDR2 YFSETQ. CDR3 nucleotide sequence: TGCGCCAGCAGCAAGGGTGTGGGAGAGACCCAGTACTTC. It codes for CASSKGVGETQYF.

The chain links TRBV30 to TRBJ2-2; perhaps TRBD1 as D (6 bases). The CDR3 runs to 15 residues. V lost 4 bases and J 0 bases, leaving 12 bases between the germline ends. Germline V gene lookup returns CDR1 GTSNPN and CDR2 SVGIG (reference sequence). The CDR3 protein is CAWTDSYSNTGELFF. The CDR3 DNA reads TGTGCCTGGACGGACAGTTACTCGAACACCGGGGAGCTGTTTTTT.

The J gene is TRBJ2-7, the V gene TRBV5-6; 10 bases map to TRBD2. Trimming at V came to 4 bases and at J to 1 base, leaving 8 bases not matched to a gene. This CDR3 comprises 16 residues. Germline V gene lookup returns CDR1 SGHDT and CDR2 YYEEEE. CDR3 in amino acids: CASSPQTSGFSYEQYF. The CDR3 nucleotides read TGTGCCAGCAGCCCTCAGACTAGCGGGTTTTCCTACGAGCAGTACTTC.

This clone was seen a few times. V and J are TRBV14 and TRBJ1-2; no clear D gene. Germline V lookup: CDR1 SGHDN, CDR2 FVKESK. V lost 5 bases, J lost 8 bases, and 12 bases lay in between. The CDR3 extends over 12 amino acids. The CDR3 loop reads CASSGEGQGYTF. CDR3 bases: TGTGCCAGCAGCGGGGAGGGTCAGGGCTACACCTTC.

The rearrangement links TRBV11-3 to TRBJ2-7; 10 nucleotides agree with TRBD2. Germline V gene lookup returns CDR1 SGHNT and CDR2 YENEEA. Germline trimming cut 8 bases from V and 5 bases from J; bases unmatched to any gene: 9. The CDR3 contains 14 residues. The CDR3, as DNA: TGTGCCAGCGGTAATCCTAGCGGGAGTGACGAGCAGTACTTC. Translation: CASGNPSGSDEQYF.

This chain links TRBV6-1 with TRBJ2-5, with 9 positions matching TRBD2. The CDR3 has 16 residues. The V gene end was trimmed by 0 bases and the J gene end by 1 base; junction bases not matched to a gene: 3. CDR1 MNHNS and CDR2 SASEGT come from the germline V gene. DNA of the CDR3: TGTGCCAGCAGTGAAGCCCCTAGCGGGGTCCAAGAGACCCAGTACTTC. It codes for CASSEAPSGVQETQYF.

This CDR3 reads CASSTSGMRQETQYF. CDR3 in DNA: TGTGCCAGTAGTACCTCAGGGATGCGGCAAGAGACCCAGTACTTC. The chain joins TRBV19 to TRBJ2-5, with D possibly TRBD1 on 5 matching bases. This CDR3 is built from 15 residues. Trimming cost V 4 bases and J 2 bases, with 14 bases left between them. CDR1 is LNHDA and CDR2 is SQIVND in the germline V gene (reference sequence).

The chain joins TRBV20-1 to TRBJ2-5; D is unresolved. Germline assignment: CDR1 DFQATT and CDR2 SNEGSKA (reference sequence). This CDR3 contains 11 residues. Between the trimmed V and J ends, which lost 6 bases and 5 bases, there was a span of 10 bases. DNA for the CDR3: TGCAGTGCAAAGAGTAGCGAGACCCAGTACTTC. It encodes CSAKSSETQYF.

The V call is TRBV13, the J call TRBJ2-7; tentatively, D is TRBD2 (5 bases). V dropped 0 bases and J dropped 2 bases, with 8 bases sitting between them. The CDR3 has 14 amino acids. CDR1 is PRHDT, CDR2 FYEKMQ, per germline (reference sequence). CDR3 region: CASSLGLATYEQYF. CDR3 DNA sequence: TGTGCCAGCAGCTTAGGGCTAGCAACCTACGAGCAGTACTTC.

This clone was found once. The V and J genes are TRBV11-2 and TRBJ2-5, with 9 bases lining up with TRBD1. CDR1 and CDR2 from the germline V gene are SGHAT and FQNNGV. The CDR3 length is 16 residues. J was trimmed by 2 bases and V by 1 base; bases with no gene match: 5. The CDR3 region has the DNA TGTGCCAGCAGCTTAGTAATCGGGACAGGGCAAGAGACCCAGTACTTC. It codes for CASSLVIGTGQETQYF.

The chain recombines TRBV21-1 with TRBJ2-3; no check of the table's D call, TRBD1, against the DNA was made. TRBV21-1 is noted as a pseudogene. This CDR3 is built from 18 residues. The CDR3 DNA reads as TGTGCCAGCAGCAAAGAGGGGGACAGGGGGAAGGTCGGAGATACGCAGTATTTT. It is translated as CASSKEGDRGKVGDTQYF.

This clone is a singleton in its sample. The chain has TRBV12-5 and TRBJ2-5; D is possibly TRBD2 (5 bases). Trimming shortened V by 3 bases and J by 2 bases, and 7 bases separated the two germline ends. The CDR3 consists of 13 residues. Germline lookup yields CDR1 LGHNT and CDR2 FRNRAP. The CDR3 DNA is TGTGCTAGTGGTTTAGGAGGTCAAGAGACCCAGTACTTC. Its protein product is CASGLGGQETQYF.

This chain links TRBV29-1 with TRBJ2-7; 8 positions agree with TRBD1. V was clipped by 0 bases and J by 1 base; unmatched bases: 8. Germline V gene lookup returns CDR1 SQVTM and CDR2 ANQGSEA. This CDR3 contains 16 residues. CDR3 DNA sequence: TGCAGCGTTGAAGATCGGGCGACAGGGGTTTCCTACGAGCAGTACTTC. It yields the protein CSVEDRATGVSYEQYF.

This chain uses TRBV18 with TRBJ2-2; D not certain. The CDR3 length is 16 residues. The germline gives CDR1 KGHSH, CDR2 LQKENI. V gave up 3 bases and J gave up 2 bases, with 13 bases separating them. In DNA form, the CDR3 reads TGTGCCAGCTCACCCCATCCACCTGGAAACACCGGGGAGCTGTTTTTT. It translates to CASSPHPPGNTGELFF.

The chain employs TRBV27 and TRBJ2-7; 7 bases fit TRBD1. Germline CDR1 MNHEY, CDR2 SMNVEV (reference sequence). This CDR3 region has 13 residues. V shed 8 bases and J 0 bases; nucleotides not matched to a gene: 4. CDR3 DNA: TGTGCCAGCCGAGGGGGCAGCTCCTACGAGCAGTACTTC. Translating it yields CASRGGSSYEQYF.

This clone has only a few counts. The chain recombines TRBV27 with TRBJ2-7, with D uncertain. V was pared by 0 bases and J by 5 bases, with 8 bases between. The germline CDR1 and CDR2 sequences are MNHEY and SMNVEV (reference sequence). The CDR3 spans 13 residues. The CDR3 coding sequence is TGTGCCAGCAGTTTATCCAGTGCTCACGAGCAGTACTTC. Protein: CASSLSSAHEQYF.

The chain joins TRBV29-1 to TRBJ2-3; possible D gene TRBD2, 5 bases. This CDR3 has 17 amino acids. Germline-derived CDR1 and CDR2 are SQVTM and ANQGSEA. V shed 0 bases and J shed 2 bases, with 18 bases lying between them. In DNA, the CDR3 is TGCAGCGTTGAAGATCAGAGGGCGGACCGCTACACAGATACGCAGTATTTT. This gives the protein CSVEDQRADRYTDTQYF.

V gene TRBV19 combines with J gene TRBJ2-3, with 7 bases matching TRBD2. CDR3 size: 15 residues. Germline V gene data show CDR1 as LNHDA and CDR2 as SQIVND (reference sequence). V lost 3 bases and J lost 3; bases outside the gene matches: 6. The CDR3 loop reads CASSIGGRGTDTQYF. In nucleotides, the CDR3 is TGTGCCAGTAGTATCGGCGGGCGGGGGACAGATACGCAGTATTTT.

The gene calls are TRBV6-5 and TRBJ2-7; 8 nucleotides align to TRBD2. V lost 6 bases and J lost 5; bases outside the gene matches: 6. In germline, CDR1 is MNHEY, CDR2 SVGAGI. The CDR3 spans 13 residues. In nucleotides, the CDR3 is TGTGCCAGCAGCCGACTAGCGATCCACGAGCAGTACTTC. It specifies CASSRLAIHEQYF.

The chain uses TRBV7-6 and TRBJ2-1; the match to TRBD2 covers 8 bases. Unmatched junction bases numbered 5, after V lost 3 bases and J lost 7 bases. The V gene's germline CDR1 is SGHVS and CDR2 FNYEAQ. The CDR3 extends over 14 amino acids. The CDR3 DNA is TGTGCCAGCAGCTTGGGACTAGAGCGAAATGAGCAGTTCTTC. Translated: CASSLGLERNEQFF. Variable domain in full (rest from reference TRBV7-6 and TRBJ2-1): GAGVSQSPRYKVTKRGQDVALRCDPISGHVSLYWYRQALGQGPEFLTYFNYEAQQDKSGLPNDRFSAERPEGSISTLTIQRTEQRDSAMYRCASSLGLERNEQFFGPGTRLTVL.

V is TRBV19 and J is TRBJ2-7; D is unresolved. From germline, CDR1 is LNHDA and CDR2 SQIVND (reference sequence). Trimming took 3 bases from V and 5 from J, leaving 14 bases between them. The CDR3 contains 14 residues. The CDR3: CASSIPGRRNEQYF. The CDR3 DNA sequence: TGTGCCAGTAGTATCCCCGGACGTCGGAACGAGCAGTACTTC.

The chain is built from TRBV10-1 and TRBJ2-1; 8 nucleotides agree with TRBD1. This CDR3 is built from 14 residues. J lost 8 bases, V lost 6 bases, and 9 bases had no gene match. Germline lookup yields CDR1 WNHNN and CDR2 SYGVQD (reference sequence). The CDR3 coding sequence is TGCGCCAGCAGAAGGGCGACAGGGGACGATGAGCAGTTCTTC. Amino acid sequence: CASRRATGDDEQFF.

This chain links TRBV9 with TRBJ1-2, with unresolved D. Germline CDR1 is SGDLS and CDR2 is YYNGEE. With 3 bases removed from V and 2 bases from J, the gap between germline ends came to 2 bases. The CDR3 sequence is 11 residues long. CDR3 DNA sequence: TGTGCCAGCAGCGCGAACTATGGCTACACCTTC. Its translation is CASSANYGYTF.

V and J are TRBV27 and TRBJ1-1, with D possibly being TRBD1 (5 bases). Germline-derived CDR1 and CDR2 are MNHEY and SMNVEV (reference sequence). The CDR3 is 14 residues long. V gave up 3 bases and J gave up 4 bases, with 12 bases separating them. CDR3 nucleotides: TGTGCCAGCAGTTTGGAGGGGTTGATCACTGAAGCTTTCTTT. Translating it yields CASSLEGLITEAFF.

This chain links TRBV15 with TRBJ1-1; TRBD1 is a possible D gene (6 bases). Germline V CDR1 and CDR2: LNHNV, YYDKDF (reference sequence). V lost 2 bases to trimming and J lost 5 bases, with 21 bases between them. The CDR3 consists of 17 residues. CDR3 bases: TGTGCCACCAGCAGACCGACCCAACAGGGCGTCAGAACTGAAGCTTTCTTT. It translates to CATSRPTQQGVRTEAFF.